The 8 T cell receptor beta chains below all came from one sample that was sequenced in a study of Ad26.COV2.S vaccination and SARS-CoV-2 variants. Sequenced by immunoSEQ multiplex PCR; TCRdb stores in-frame clones only, minus some. Of approximately 140,000 clones in the sample, 75% to 90% are singletons; the top ten hold 4% to 6%. The specimen comprised peripheral blood, sampled after recovery from COVID-19. These receptor sequences come from a human donor who had recovered from COVID-19.

The chain recombines TRBV6-5 with TRBJ2-5, with TRBD1 matching over 8 bases. CDR3 length: 15 amino acids. The junction had 5 bases not matched to a gene; V was cut back by 1 base and J by 4 bases. Germline V gene lookup returns CDR1 MNHEY and CDR2 SVGAGI. The CDR3 is CASSYYRGVAETQYF. As DNA, the CDR3 is TGTGCCAGCAGTTACTACAGGGGGGTGGCAGAGACCCAGTACTTC.

This chain joins TRBV5-4 and TRBJ1-3; 7 bases map to TRBD1. V lost 4 bases, J lost 7 bases, and 8 bases stayed unmatched. Germline CDR1 is SGHNT and CDR2 is YYREEE (reference sequence). CDR3 length: 14 residues. The CDR3 loop is CASSPTPQGNTIYF. The CDR3 DNA is TGTGCCAGCAGCCCCACGCCACAGGGGAACACCATATATTTT.

This clone was counted a single time. This sequence joins TRBV6-5 and TRBJ1-1, with 7 nucleotides matching TRBD1. The CDR3 is 13 residues long. Germline CDR1 and CDR2: MNHEY and SVGAGI. V lost 6 bases and J lost 4; bases outside the gene matches: 5. CDR3 amino acids: CASRTGVGTEAFF. In DNA, the CDR3 is TGTGCCAGCAGAACAGGGGTGGGCACTGAAGCTTTCTTT.

There are a few counts of this clone. The V call is TRBV6-6, the J call TRBJ1-2; 9 bases agree with TRBD1. The germline CDR1 and CDR2 sequences are MNHNY and SVGAGI (reference sequence). This CDR3 region has 13 residues. V trimming: 6 bases; J trimming: 12 bases; junction bases outside the gene matches: 11. This CDR3 reads CASSTGTGNWNTF. CDR3 DNA sequence: TGTGCCAGCAGCACCGGGACAGGGAATTGGAACACCTTC.

V usage is TRBV27 and J usage is TRBJ2-7; tentatively, D is TRBD1 or TRBD2 (5 bases each). Between the trimmed V and J ends, which lost 3 bases and 2 bases, there was a span of 8 bases. Germline lookup yields CDR1 MNHEY and CDR2 SMNVEV (reference sequence). The CDR3 has 13 amino acids. The CDR3 DNA sequence: TGTGCCAGCAGTTTGGGGGTTGCCTACGAGCAGTACTTC. The encoded protein is CASSLGVAYEQYF.

The J gene is TRBJ1-1, the V gene TRBV24-1; D not resolved. The germline gives CDR1 KGHDR, CDR2 SFDVKD. This CDR3 has 12 residues. V shed 3 bases and J shed 11 bases, with 12 bases lying between them. The CDR3 region has the DNA TGTGCCACCAGTGATCCGGCTGAAGGGGCTTTCTTT. Its translation is CATSDPAEGAFF.

The gene calls are TRBV5-4 and TRBJ2-7, with D possibly being TRBD2 (6 bases). CDR1 SGHNT and CDR2 YYREEE come from the germline V gene (reference sequence). The CDR3 runs 17 residues. The germline V and J ends were trimmed by 3 bases and 3 bases, with 22 bases remaining between them. CDR3 sequence reads: CASSSPEDRWGVYEQYF. The CDR3 DNA reads as TGTGCCAGCAGCTCCCCGGAGGATCGGTGGGGGGTCTACGAGCAGTACTTC. Based on the CDR3 plus reference TRBV5-4 and TRBJ2-7, the full variable domain is ETGVTQSPTHLIKTRGQQVTLRCSSQSGHNTVSWYQQALGQGPQFIFQYYREEENGRGNFPPRFSGLQFPNYSSELNVNALELDDSALYLCASSSPEDRWGVYEQYFGPGTRLTVT.

This clone was observed a single time. The gene calls are TRBV12-5 and TRBJ2-3; 13 bases map to TRBD2. This CDR3 region has 16 residues. The germline CDR1 and CDR2 sequences are LGHNT and FRNRAP. The trim removed 7 bases at V and 2 bases at J, leaving 6 bases unmatched. The CDR3 DNA reads as TGTGCTAGTGCCGAGGGACTAGCGGGGCCCACAGATACGCAGTATTTT. Translating it yields CASAEGLAGPTDTQYF.